What follows are 19 T cell receptor beta chains derived from one specimen sequenced in a study of identical twins. TCRdb passed the 5' RACE reads through MiXCR, listing each CDR3 protein once. The profile shows 400,000 to 500,000 distinct CDR3 sequences, roughly 20% of them singletons. Sequences were obtained from naive T cells sorted from blood. These receptors originate from a man aged 45-65 years in good health.

This clonotype has only one observation. V usage is TRBV4-2 and J usage is TRBJ2-1; 16 bases line up with TRBD2. Germline assignment: CDR1 LGHNA and CDR2 YNFKEQ. The CDR3 runs 18 residues. After removal of 3 bases from V and 7 bases from J, the junction contained 9 bases not matched to a gene. The CDR3 protein is CASSQTGTSGGARNEQFF. DNA of the CDR3: TGTGCCAGCAGCCAGACCGGGACTAGCGGGGGGGCCCGGAATGAGCAGTTCTTC.

This clonotype was observed a handful of times. The chain links TRBV27 to TRBJ2-6; D is ambiguous. The CDR3 runs 15 residues. The ends were cut back, 10 bases at V and 4 bases at J, with 17 bases in the middle. Germline lookup yields CDR1 MNHEY and CDR2 SMNVEV (reference sequence). CDR3 amino acids: CATSTFALGANVLTF. The DNA of the CDR3 is TGTGCCACTTCCACATTTGCTCTGGGGGCCAACGTCCTGACTTTC. Drawing the rest from reference TRBV27 and TRBJ2-6, the complete variable domain is EAQVTQNPRYLITVTGKKLTVTCSQNMNHEYMSWYRQDPGLGLRQIYYSMNVEVTDKGDVPEGYKVSRKEKRNFPLILESPSPNQTSLYFCATSTFALGANVLTFGAGSRLTVL.

The genes are TRBV25-1 and TRBJ1-1; maybe TRBD1 (5 bases). Germline V gene lookup returns CDR1 MGHDK and CDR2 SYGVNS. CDR3 length: 16 residues. V was clipped by 1 base and J by 3 bases, with 15 bases between them. CDR3 bases: TGTGCCAGCAGTGAATGGGGCGGAGTAGGGCACACTGAAGCTTTCTTT. It encodes CASSEWGGVGHTEAFF.

The genes are TRBV20-1 and TRBJ2-1, with 7 nucleotides matching TRBD2. Germline V gives CDR1 DFQATT, CDR2 SNEGSKA (reference sequence). This CDR3 is 14 amino acids long. With V trimmed by 7 bases and J by 6 bases, 12 bases remained unmatched. The CDR3 here is CSGKRGPKINEQFF. CDR3 coding DNA: TGCAGTGGGAAGCGGGGACCTAAGATCAATGAGCAGTTCTTC.

The sample holds a few counts of this clonotype. V and J are TRBV7-8 and TRBJ2-1; D tentatively reads TRBD1 or TRBD2 (6 bases each). There are 15 residues in the CDR3. CDR1 and CDR2 from the germline V gene are SGHVS and FQNEAQ. Trimming took off 3 bases at V and 5 bases at J, with 14 bases between the two ends. The CDR3 region is CASSLPWRGDNEQFF. CDR3 bases: TGTGCCAGCAGCTTGCCTTGGAGGGGGGACAATGAGCAGTTCTTC.

V and J are TRBV14 and TRBJ2-3; perhaps TRBD2 as D (5 bases). V was clipped by 3 bases and J by 4 bases, with 14 bases between them. The CDR3 runs to 15 residues. Germline CDR1 and CDR2: SGHDN and FVKESK. Here the CDR3 reads CASSQSLSGADTQYF. The DNA for the CDR3 is TGTGCCAGCAGCCAGAGTCTGAGCGGCGCAGATACGCAGTATTTT.

The V gene is TRBV7-2, the J gene TRBJ1-6, with 8 bases aligning to TRBD1. Trimming removed 3 bases from V and 10 bases from J; junction bases left unmatched: 5. Germline CDR1 reads SGHTA; CDR2 reads FQGNSA. The CDR3 spans 14 residues. The CDR3: CASSLETGVSPLHF. CDR3 bases: TGTGCCAGCAGCTTGGAGACAGGGGTATCACCCCTCCACTTT.

This chain joins TRBV10-3 and TRBJ2-3, with 8 nucleotides matching TRBD1. Unmatched junction bases numbered 6, after V lost 6 bases and J lost 1 base. In germline, CDR1 is ENHRY, CDR2 SYGVKD. The CDR3 covers 15 residues. The DNA of the CDR3 is TGTGCCATCAGACATCCGGGACAGGGCACAGATACGCAGTATTTT. Its protein is CAIRHPGQGTDTQYF.

The table lists this clonotype with many counts. V and J are TRBV7-2 and TRBJ1-5; no definite D call. The V end lost 5 bases, the J end lost 4 bases, and 6 bases lay between the germline ends. The CDR3 contains 12 residues. CDR1 and CDR2 from the germline V gene are SGHTA and FQGNSA. The CDR3 nucleotides are TGTGCCAGCAGCGCCCGTAATCAGCCCCAGCATTTT. Amino acid sequence: CASSARNQPQHF. Complete variable domain (other parts from reference TRBV7-2 and TRBJ1-5): GAGVSQSPSNKVTEKGKDVELRCDPISGHTALYWYRQSLGQGLEFLIYFQGNSAPDKSGLPSDRFSAERTGGSVSTLTIQRTQQEDSAVYLCASSARNQPQHFGDGTRLSIL.

This chain connects TRBV4-1 to TRBJ2-1; the match to TRBD2 covers 10 bases. The V segment lost 3 bases and the J segment 2 bases; nucleotides outside the gene matches: 7. Looked up from germline, CDR1 is MGHRA and CDR2 is YSYEKL. The CDR3 consists of 17 residues. The CDR3 reads CASSQGLAKSTYNEQFF. The CDR3 coding sequence is TGCGCCAGCAGCCAGGGACTAGCGAAATCAACCTACAATGAGCAGTTCTTC.

The rearrangement uses TRBV5-4 and TRBJ2-5; D not certain. With 3 bases removed from V and 7 bases from J, the gap between germline ends came to 16 bases. Germline assignment: CDR1 SGHNT and CDR2 YYREEE (reference sequence). The CDR3 length is 14 residues. This CDR3 reads CASSSTDDSGTQYF. In nucleotides, the CDR3 is TGTGCCAGCAGCTCCACAGACGACTCTGGGACCCAGTACTTC.

This clonotype was counted a few times. V usage is TRBV18 and J usage is TRBJ2-1; D remains ambiguous. CDR1 and CDR2 from the germline V gene are KGHSH and LQKENI. The CDR3 has 13 residues. Trimming stripped 3 bases from V and 2 bases from J, with 5 bases between. The CDR3 bases are TGTGCCAGCTCACCCGCCCCCTACAATGAGCAGTTCTTC. It is translated as CASSPAPYNEQFF. Supplemented by reference TRBV18 and TRBJ2-1, the full variable domain reads NAGVMQNPRHLVRRRGQEARLRCSPMKGHSHVYWYRQLPEEGLKFMVYLQKENIIDESGMPKERFSAEFPKEGPSILRIQQVVRGDSAAYFCASSPAPYNEQFFGPGTRLTVL.

The genes are TRBV7-9 and TRBJ1-1, with 10 nucleotides matching TRBD1. CDR1 SEHNR and CDR2 FQNEAQ come from the germline V gene (reference sequence). V shed 4 bases and J 4 bases; nucleotides not matched to a gene: 3. The length of the CDR3 is 14 residues. CDR3 bases: TGTGCCAGCAGCTCATGGACAGGGGGCACTGAAGCTTTCTTT. This codes for CASSSWTGGTEAFF.

This rearrangement joins TRBV18 to TRBJ2-7, with 8 positions matching TRBD1. The CDR3 length is 15 residues. Trimming removed 4 bases from V and 4 bases from J; junction bases left unmatched: 9. Germline CDR1 KGHSH, CDR2 LQKENI. CDR3 sequence reads: CASSLETGDQYEQYF. The DNA of the CDR3 is TGTGCCAGCTCACTCGAGACAGGGGACCAATACGAGCAGTACTTC.

Only a few counts were recorded for this clonotype. The V gene is TRBV18, the J gene TRBJ1-1; no firm D call. Germline CDR1 and CDR2: KGHSH and LQKENI. V gave up 3 bases and J gave up 1 base, with 9 bases separating them. This CDR3 has 14 amino acids. The CDR3 DNA reads TGTGCCAGCTCACCCAGCATTTCGAACACTGAAGCTTTCTTT. Protein product: CASSPSISNTEAFF.

Only a few counts were recorded for this clonotype. The V gene is TRBV20-1, the J gene TRBJ2-1; maybe TRBD2 (6 bases). The germline gives CDR1 DFQATT, CDR2 SNEGSKA (reference sequence). The CDR3 consists of 15 residues. The V end lost 0 bases, the J end lost 7 bases, and 16 bases lay between the germline ends. The CDR3 DNA follows: TGCAGTGCTAGAGATTCGGCGACTGGGGGGAATGAGCAGTTCTTC. Its protein is CSARDSATGGNEQFF.

The count of this clonotype is one. The chain has TRBV12-3 or TRBV12-4 and TRBJ2-1; TRBD2 matches 8 bases. The CDR3 sequence is 17 residues long. The V and J ends lost 3 bases and 3 bases, in that order; junction bases with no gene match: 10. The CDR3 nucleotides read TGTGCCAGCAGTTTGGGATGGACTAGCCGGGACTACAATGAGCAGTTCTTC. Translation gives CASSLGWTSRDYNEQFF.

This clonotype showed up many times. The genes are TRBV29-1 and TRBJ1-1; D not resolved. CDR1 SQVTM and CDR2 ANQGSEA come from the germline V gene. V was cut by 7 bases and J by 0 bases, with 18 bases left in between. CDR3 length: 15 amino acids. The DNA for the CDR3 is TGCAGCGCTTACCCAGCCACAGCTTTGAACACTGAAGCTTTCTTT. Translated, it gives CSAYPATALNTEAFF.

In this sample, this clonotype turned up a few times. The chain carries TRBV20-1 and TRBJ2-3; 10 bases are shared with TRBD2. Germline CDR1 DFQATT, CDR2 SNEGSKA (reference sequence). V lost 6 bases and J lost 5; bases outside the gene matches: 11. The CDR3 runs 15 residues. The CDR3 nucleotides read TGCAGTGCCCCCTTACTAGCGGGGCTCGGAGATACGCAGTATTTT. It encodes CSAPLLAGLGDTQYF.